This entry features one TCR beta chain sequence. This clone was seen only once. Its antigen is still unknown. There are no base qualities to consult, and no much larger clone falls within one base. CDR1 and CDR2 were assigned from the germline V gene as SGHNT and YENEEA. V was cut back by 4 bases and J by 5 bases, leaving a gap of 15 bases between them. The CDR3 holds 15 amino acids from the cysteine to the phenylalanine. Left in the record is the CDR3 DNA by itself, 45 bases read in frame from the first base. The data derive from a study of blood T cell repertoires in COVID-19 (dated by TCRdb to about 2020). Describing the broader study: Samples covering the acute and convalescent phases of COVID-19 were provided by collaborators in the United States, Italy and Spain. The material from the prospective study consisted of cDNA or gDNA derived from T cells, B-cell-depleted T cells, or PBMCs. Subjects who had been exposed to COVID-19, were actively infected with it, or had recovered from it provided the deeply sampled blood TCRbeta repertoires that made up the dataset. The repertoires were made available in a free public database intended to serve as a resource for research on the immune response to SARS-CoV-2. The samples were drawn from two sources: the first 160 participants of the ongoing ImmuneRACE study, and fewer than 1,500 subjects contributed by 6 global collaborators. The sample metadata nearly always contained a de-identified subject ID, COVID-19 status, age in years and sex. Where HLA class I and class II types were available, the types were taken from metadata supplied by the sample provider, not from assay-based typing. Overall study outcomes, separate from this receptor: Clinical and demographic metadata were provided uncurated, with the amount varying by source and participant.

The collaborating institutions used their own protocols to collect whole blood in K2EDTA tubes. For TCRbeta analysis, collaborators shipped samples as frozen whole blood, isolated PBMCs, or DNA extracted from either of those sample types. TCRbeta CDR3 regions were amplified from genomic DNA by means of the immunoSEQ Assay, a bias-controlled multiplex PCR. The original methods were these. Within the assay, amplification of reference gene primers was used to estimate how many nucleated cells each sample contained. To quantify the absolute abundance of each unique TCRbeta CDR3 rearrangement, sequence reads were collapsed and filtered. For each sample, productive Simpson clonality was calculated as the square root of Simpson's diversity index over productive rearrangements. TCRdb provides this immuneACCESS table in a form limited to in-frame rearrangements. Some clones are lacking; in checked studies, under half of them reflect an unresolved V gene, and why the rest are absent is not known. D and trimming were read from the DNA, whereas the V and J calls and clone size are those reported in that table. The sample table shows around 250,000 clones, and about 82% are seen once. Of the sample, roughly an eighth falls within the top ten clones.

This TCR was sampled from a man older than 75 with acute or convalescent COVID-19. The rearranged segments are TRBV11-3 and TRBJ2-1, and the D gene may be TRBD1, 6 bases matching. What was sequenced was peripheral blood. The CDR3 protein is CASSSRGTPDNEQFF. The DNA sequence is TGTGCCAGCAGCTCTAGGGGGACACCGGACAATGAGCAGTTCTTC.